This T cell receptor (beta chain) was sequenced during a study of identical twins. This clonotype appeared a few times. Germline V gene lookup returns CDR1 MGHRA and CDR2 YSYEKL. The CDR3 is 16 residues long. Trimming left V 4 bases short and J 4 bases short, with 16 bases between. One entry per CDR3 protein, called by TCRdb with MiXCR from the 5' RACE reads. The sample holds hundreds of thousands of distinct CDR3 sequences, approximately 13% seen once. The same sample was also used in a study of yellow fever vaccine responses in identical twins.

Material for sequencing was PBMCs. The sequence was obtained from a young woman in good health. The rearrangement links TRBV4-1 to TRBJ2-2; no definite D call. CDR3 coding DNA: TGCGCCAGCAGCCCCGTCGGCGTCGAAGGCACCGGGGAGCTGTTTTTT. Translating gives CASSPVGVEGTGELFF.